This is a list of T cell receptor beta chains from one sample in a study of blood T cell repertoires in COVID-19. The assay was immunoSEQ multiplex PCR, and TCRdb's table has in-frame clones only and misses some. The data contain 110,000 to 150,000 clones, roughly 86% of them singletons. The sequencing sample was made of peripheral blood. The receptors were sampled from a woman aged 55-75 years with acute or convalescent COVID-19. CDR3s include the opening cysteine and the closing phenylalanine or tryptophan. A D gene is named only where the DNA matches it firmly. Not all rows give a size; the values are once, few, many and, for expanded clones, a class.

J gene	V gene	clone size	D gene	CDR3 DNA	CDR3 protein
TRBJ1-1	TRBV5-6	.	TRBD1	TGTGCCAGCAGCAGGGGGGACAGGATGAACACTGAAGCTTTCTTT	CASSRGDRMNTEAFF
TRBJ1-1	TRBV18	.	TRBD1	TGTGCCAGCTCAATTGGGACAGGGGTTCATCTTCCCACTGAAGCTTTCTTT	CASSIGTGVHLPTEAFF
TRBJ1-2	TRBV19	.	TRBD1	TGTGCCAGTAGGGGGACAGGGTCGAAGAACTATGGCTACACCTTC	CASRGTGSKNYGYTF
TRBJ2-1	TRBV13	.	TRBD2	TGTGCCAGCAGCTCAGCCGTTCTAGCGGGGGGGCCCAATGAGCAGTTCTTC	CASSSAVLAGGPNEQFF
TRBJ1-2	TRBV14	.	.	TGTGCCAGCAGCCAACAGACTAACTATGGCTACACCTTC	CASSQQTNYGYTF
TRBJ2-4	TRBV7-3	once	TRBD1	TGTGCCAGCAGCTCGGACAGGGGGGCCAAAAACATTCAGTACTTC	CASSSDRGAKNIQYF
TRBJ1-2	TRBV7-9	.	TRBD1	TGTGCCAGCAGCTTAGGGGCAGGGGGCCGGTATGGCTACACCTTC	CASSLGAGGRYGYTF
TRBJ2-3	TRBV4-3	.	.	TGCGCCAGCAGCCAGAGAGGGGGTGGACGTACAGATACGCAGTATTTT	CASSQRGGGRTDTQYF
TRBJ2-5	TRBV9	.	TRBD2	TGTGCCAGCAGCGTAGGGACTAGCGGGGGCGGAGAGACCCAGTACTTC	CASSVGTSGGGETQYF
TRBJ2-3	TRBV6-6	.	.	TGTGCCAGCAGGCCACAGGGAGCAAGAGCAGATACGCAGTATTTT	CASRPQGARADTQYF
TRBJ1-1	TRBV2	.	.	TGTGCCAGCACGGTTAAACAGGACATGAACACTGAAGCTTTCTTT	CASTVKQDMNTEAFF
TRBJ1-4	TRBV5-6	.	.	TGTGCCAGCAGCCCGGCCCGTAAGGGGGAGATGGAAAAACTGTTTTTT	CASSPARKGEMEKLFF
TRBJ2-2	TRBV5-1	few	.	TGCGCCAGCAGCTTTGGACTAACTAACACCGGGGAGCTGTTTTTT	CASSFGLTNTGELFF
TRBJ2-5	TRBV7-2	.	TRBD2	TGTGCCAGCAGCTTCTTCGGGGTAGCGGGGGGGTCGTATCAAGAGACCCAGTACTTC	CASSFFGVAGGSYQETQYF